Listed below are T cell receptor beta chains from one sample, sequenced in a study of cytomegalovirus exposure and HLA in healthy donors. Here immunoSEQ multiplex PCR was the method, and the copy in TCRdb shows in-frame clones only, minus some. The table lists some 250,000 clones, about 86% of them singletons. Material for sequencing was PBMCs. Receptors originate from a woman in her twenties or thirties in good health and CMV-seropositive. Both conserved end residues are part of each CDR3. A D gene is named only where the DNA matches it firmly. For some rows the clone size is stated as once, few or many, or as a class when expanded; others skip it.

>TRBJ2-3|TRBV6-1|NA|NA
TGTGCCAGCAGTGAAGGGTGGGCTCCAGATACGCAGTATTTT
CASSEGWAPDTQYF
>TRBJ1-4|TRBV7-9|NA|NA
TGTGCCAGCAGCTCCAGGGGAGAGGATGAAAAACTGTTTTTT
CASSSRGEDEKLFF
>TRBJ1-1|TRBV6-1|TRBD1|NA
TGTGCCAGCAGTGACCCCAGGGGGCGTAGAGCTGAAGCTTTCTTT
CASSDPRGRRAEAFF
>TRBJ1-1|TRBV18|NA|few
TGTGCCAGCTCACCGGCAACAGGAGTGAACACTGAAGCTTTCTTT
CASSPATGVNTEAFF
>TRBJ1-3|TRBV5-1|NA|NA
TGCGCCAGCAGCTTGGAGGGGTTTCGGGGAAACACCATATATTTT
CASSLEGFRGNTIYF
>TRBJ2-1|TRBV10-2|TRBD2|NA
TGCGCCAGCAGTGAATTGGGGGGGAGGGCCTACAATGAGCAGTTCTTC
CASSELGGRAYNEQFF
>TRBJ1-1|TRBV19|NA|NA
TGTGCCAGTAGTCGATTCGGGTTGAACACTGAAGCTTTCTTT
CASSRFGLNTEAFF
>TRBJ2-1|TRBV7-8|TRBD2|once
TGTGCCAGCAGCTTAGCGCTAGCGGGAGGCCACATCTACAATGAGCAGTTCTTC
CASSLALAGGHIYNEQFF
>TRBJ1-1|TRBV6-5|TRBD1|few
TGTGCCAGCAGGATGGACAGGACGCGCGAAGCTTTCTTT
CASRMDRTREAFF
>TRBJ1-1|TRBV6-5|NA|NA
TGTGCCAGCAGTTACTCGTGGGTGGCCGGGACTGAAGCTTTCTTT
CASSYSWVAGTEAFF
>TRBJ2-6|TRBV6-1|TRBD1|NA
TGTGCCAGCAGTGCGCAGGGGGCGAGCGGGGCCAACGTCCTGACTTTC
CASSAQGASGANVLTF
>TRBJ2-1|TRBV7-2|NA|NA
TGTGCCAGCAGCTTTGACTTTTACAATGAGCAGTTCTTC
CASSFDFYNEQFF
>TRBJ1-4|TRBV6-6|TRBD1|NA
TGTGCCAGCAGTTATGCTCCGGGACAGGGTTATGAAAAACTGTTTTTT
CASSYAPGQGYEKLFF
>TRBJ2-7|TRBV18|TRBD1|NA
TGTGCCAGCTCATTCCGGGACAGCTCCTACGAGCAGTACTTC
CASSFRDSSYEQYF
>TRBJ1-3|TRBV5-6|NA|NA
TGTGCCAGCAGCATGACAGGCGATCCCTCTGGAAACACCATATATTTT
CASSMTGDPSGNTIYF
>TRBJ2-5|TRBV4-2|NA|NA
TGTGCCAGCAGCCAAGAGCCAGGGATCAAAGAGACCCAGTACTTC
CASSQEPGIKETQYF
>TRBJ2-4|TRBV11-3|NA|NA
TGTGCCAGCAGCTTAGCCCTAGCCAAAAACATTCAGTACTTC
CASSLALAKNIQYF
>TRBJ1-1|TRBV10-3|NA|NA
TGTGCCATCAGTGATAAGGAGGGAGGGCACACTGAAGCTTTCTTT
CAISDKEGGHTEAFF
>TRBJ2-2|TRBV5-1|TRBD2|NA
TGCGCCAGCAGCATAGGACTAGCGGGTTTTGGGGAGCTGTTTTTT
CASSIGLAGFGELFF
>TRBJ2-7|TRBV18|NA|NA
TGTGCCAGCTCACCAAGGAAGACAACATCTTACGAGCAGTACTTC
CASSPRKTTSYEQYF
>TRBJ2-7|TRBV7-6|TRBD2|NA
TGTGCCAGCAGCTTAGAACATTCCAGGGCGGGGGGTAAGCAGTACTTC
CASSLEHSRAGGKQYF
>TRBJ2-2|TRBV5-1|TRBD1|NA
TGCGCCAGCAGCCTCTCAACGTATCCAGGGGGCGGAAACGCCGGGGAGCTGTTTTTT
CASSLSTYPGGGNAGELFF
>TRBJ1-1|TRBV11-3|NA|NA
TGTGCCAGCAGCAAAGGGGTTCGGGCAAACACTGAAGCTTTCTTT
CASSKGVRANTEAFF
>TRBJ1-1|TRBV9|TRBD1|NA
TGTGCCAGCAGTAGTATCGGGACAGGGCCTTTCACTGAAGCTTTCTTT
CASSSIGTGPFTEAFF
>TRBJ2-1|TRBV19|NA|NA
TGTGCCAGTAGTAAGGGGGTCAATGAGCAGTTCTTC
CASSKGVNEQFF
>TRBJ1-4|TRBV15|NA|NA
TGTGCCACCAGCTCCCACGTCGGGTACGGTGCAACTAATGAAAAACTGTTTTTT
CATSSHVGYGATNEKLFF
>TRBJ2-3|TRBV4-1|TRBD1|NA
TGCGCCAGCAGCCAGGGGACAGGAGGATTCACAGATACGCAGTATTTT
CASSQGTGGFTDTQYF
>TRBJ1-1|TRBV2|TRBD1|NA
TGTGCCAGCGGGACAGGGCAAAGGACTGAAGCTTTCTTT
CASGTGQRTEAFF
>TRBJ2-3|TRBV5-1|NA|once
TGCGCCAGCAGTCCCGGGGGAACAGATACGCAGTATTTT
CASSPGGTDTQYF
>TRBJ2-1|TRBV19|TRBD2|NA
TGTGCCAGTAGTGTTAGCGGGGCTAACCAGCAGTTCTTC
CASSVSGANQQFF
>TRBJ1-1|TRBV20-1|NA|NA
TGCAGTGCTAGAGGCGGGGCTGAAGCTTTCTTT
CSARGGAEAFF
>TRBJ1-1|TRBV5-6|TRBD1|NA
TGTGCCAGCAGCTACGGACAGGGGAGGGCCACTGAAGCTTTCTTT
CASSYGQGRATEAFF
>TRBJ1-5|TRBV15|TRBD1|NA
TGTGCCACCAGCAGAGGTAGGACAGGGGATAGCAATCAGCCCCAGCATTTT
CATSRGRTGDSNQPQHF
>TRBJ2-7|TRBV5-1|NA|NA
TGCGCCAGCAGGGAGGGGGCAGGGGCCATCAACGAGCAGTACTTC
CASREGAGAINEQYF